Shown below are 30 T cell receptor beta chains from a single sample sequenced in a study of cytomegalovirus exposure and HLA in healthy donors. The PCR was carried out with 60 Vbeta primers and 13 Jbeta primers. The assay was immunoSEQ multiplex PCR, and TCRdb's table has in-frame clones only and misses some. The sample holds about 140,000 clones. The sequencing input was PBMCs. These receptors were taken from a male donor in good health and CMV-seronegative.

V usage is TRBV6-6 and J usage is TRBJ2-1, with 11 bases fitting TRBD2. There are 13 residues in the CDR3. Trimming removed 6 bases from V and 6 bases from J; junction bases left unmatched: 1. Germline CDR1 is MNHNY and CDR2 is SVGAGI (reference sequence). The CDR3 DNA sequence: TGTGCCAGCAGCGGGACTAGCGGCAATGAGCAGTTCTTC. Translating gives CASSGTSGNEQFF.

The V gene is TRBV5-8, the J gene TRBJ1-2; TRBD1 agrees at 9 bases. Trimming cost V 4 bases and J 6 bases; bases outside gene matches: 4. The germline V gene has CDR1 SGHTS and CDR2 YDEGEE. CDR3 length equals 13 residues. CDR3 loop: CASSRGQGDGYTF. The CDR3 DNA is TGTGCCAGCAGCCGGGGACAGGGAGATGGCTACACCTTC.

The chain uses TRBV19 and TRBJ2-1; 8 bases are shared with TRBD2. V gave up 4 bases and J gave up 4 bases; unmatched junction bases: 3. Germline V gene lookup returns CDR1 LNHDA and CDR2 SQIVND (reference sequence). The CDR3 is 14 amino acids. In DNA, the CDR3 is TGTGCCAGTAGTAGCGGGAGGCTATACAATGAGCAGTTCTTC. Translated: CASSSGRLYNEQFF.

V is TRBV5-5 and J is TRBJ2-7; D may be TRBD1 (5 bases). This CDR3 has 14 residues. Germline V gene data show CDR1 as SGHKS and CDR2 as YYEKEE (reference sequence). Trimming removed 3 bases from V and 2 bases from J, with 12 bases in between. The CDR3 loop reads CASSSDTGTYEQYF. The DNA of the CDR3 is TGTGCCAGCAGCTCGGACACCGGAACCTACGAGCAGTACTTC.

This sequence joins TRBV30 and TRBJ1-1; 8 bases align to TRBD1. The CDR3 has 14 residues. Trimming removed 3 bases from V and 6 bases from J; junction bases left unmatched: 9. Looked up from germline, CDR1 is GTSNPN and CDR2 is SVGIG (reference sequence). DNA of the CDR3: TGTGCCTGGAGCTACAGGGACAGGACCTCTGAAGCTTTCTTT. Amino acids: CAWSYRDRTSEAFF.

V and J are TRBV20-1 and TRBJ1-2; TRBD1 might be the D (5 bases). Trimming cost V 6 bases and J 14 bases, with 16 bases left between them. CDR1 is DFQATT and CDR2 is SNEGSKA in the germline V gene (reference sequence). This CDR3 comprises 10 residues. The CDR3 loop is CSAWGKSRTF. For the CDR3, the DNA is TGCAGTGCCTGGGGCAAATCCAGGACCTTC.

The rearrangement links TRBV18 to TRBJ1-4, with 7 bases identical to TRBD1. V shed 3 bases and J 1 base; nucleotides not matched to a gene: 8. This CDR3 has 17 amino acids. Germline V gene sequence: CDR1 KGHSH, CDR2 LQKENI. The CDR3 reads CASSPSGGELTNEKLFF. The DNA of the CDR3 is TGTGCCAGCTCACCCTCAGGGGGTGAATTAACTAATGAAAAACTGTTTTTT.

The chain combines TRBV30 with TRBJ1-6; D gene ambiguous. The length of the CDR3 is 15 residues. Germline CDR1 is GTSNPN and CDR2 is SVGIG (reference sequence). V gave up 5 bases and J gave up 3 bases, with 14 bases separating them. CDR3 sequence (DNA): TGTGCCTGGGCAGTAGGGAGTAGCTATAATTCACCCCTCCACTTT. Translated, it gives CAWAVGSSYNSPLHF. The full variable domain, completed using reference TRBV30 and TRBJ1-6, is SQTIHQWPATLVQPVGSPLSLECTVEGTSNPNLYWYRQAAGRGLQLLFYSVGIGQISSEVPQNLSASRPQDRQFILSSKKLLLSDSGFYLCAWAVGSSYNSPLHFGNGTRLTVT.

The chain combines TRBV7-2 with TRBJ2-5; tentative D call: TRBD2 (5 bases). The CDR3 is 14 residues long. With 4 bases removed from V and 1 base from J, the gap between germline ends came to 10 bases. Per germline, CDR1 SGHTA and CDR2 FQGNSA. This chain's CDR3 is CASSSGRAQETQYF. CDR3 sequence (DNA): TGTGCCAGCAGCTCGGGAAGGGCCCAAGAGACCCAGTACTTC. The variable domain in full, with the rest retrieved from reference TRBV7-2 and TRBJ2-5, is GAGVSQSPSNKVTEKGKDVELRCDPISGHTALYWYRQSLGQGLEFLIYFQGNSAPDKSGLPSDRFSAERTGGSVSTLTIQRTQQEDSAVYLCASSSGRAQETQYFGPGTRLLVL.

The CDR3 DNA follows: TGCAGCGTTGAGGACAGCTACGAGCAGTACTTC. Translating it yields CSVEDSYEQYF. The V gene is TRBV29-1, the J gene TRBJ2-7; D may be TRBD1 (6 bases). V was pared by 3 bases and J by 3 bases, with 6 bases between. Germline V gives CDR1 SQVTM, CDR2 ANQGSEA. The CDR3 covers 11 residues.

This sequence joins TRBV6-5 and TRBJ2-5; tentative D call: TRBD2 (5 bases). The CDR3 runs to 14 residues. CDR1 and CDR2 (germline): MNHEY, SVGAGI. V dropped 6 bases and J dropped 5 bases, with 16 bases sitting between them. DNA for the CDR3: TGTGCCAGCAGGGAGGCGGGCCCACTTGAGACCCAGTACTTC. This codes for CASREAGPLETQYF.

CDR3 amino acids: CATSRTTGNTEAFF. The CDR3 coding sequence is TGTGCCACCAGCAGGACGACAGGGAACACTGAAGCTTTCTTT. V usage is TRBV15 and J usage is TRBJ1-1; D possibly corresponds to TRBD1 (6 bases). The V gene's germline CDR1 is LNHNV and CDR2 YYDKDF (reference sequence). CDR3 size: 14 residues. Between the trimmed V and J ends, which lost 3 bases and 1 base, there was a span of 9 bases.

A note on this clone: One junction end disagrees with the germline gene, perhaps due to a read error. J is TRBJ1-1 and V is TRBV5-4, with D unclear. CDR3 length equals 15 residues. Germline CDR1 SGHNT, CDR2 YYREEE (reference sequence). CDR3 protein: CAGSLTQAMNTEAFF. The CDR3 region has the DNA TGTGCCGGCAGCCTTACCCAGGCTATGAACACTGAAGCTTTCTTT.

This CDR3 is CASSPSLRLLNTEAFF. The CDR3 DNA is TGTGCCAGCAGTCCCTCCTTGAGGTTGCTGAACACTGAAGCTTTCTTT. The rearrangement joins TRBV7-9 to TRBJ1-1; D gene unclear. V was trimmed by 6 bases and J by 0 bases, leaving 17 bases between them. CDR1 SEHNR and CDR2 FQNEAQ come from the germline V gene (reference sequence). This CDR3 is 16 amino acids long.

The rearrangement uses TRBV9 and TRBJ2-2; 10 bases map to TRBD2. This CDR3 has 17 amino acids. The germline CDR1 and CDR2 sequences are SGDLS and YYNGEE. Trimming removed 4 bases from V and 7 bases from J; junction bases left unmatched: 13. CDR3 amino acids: CASSPGAGGLQDGELFF. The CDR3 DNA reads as TGTGCCAGCAGCCCCGGAGCGGGGGGGCTTCAGGACGGGGAGCTGTTTTTT.

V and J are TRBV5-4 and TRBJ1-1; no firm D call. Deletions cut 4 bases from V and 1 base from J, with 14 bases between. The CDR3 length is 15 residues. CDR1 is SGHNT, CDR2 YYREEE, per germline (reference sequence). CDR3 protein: CASSEAGLGNTEAFF. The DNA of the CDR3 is TGTGCCAGCAGCGAAGCGGGTCTGGGGAACACTGAAGCTTTCTTT.

Here the CDR3 reads CASSAPQGPPIYF. In DNA, the CDR3 is TGTGCCAGCAGCGCCCCACAGGGACCCCCGATATACTTC. The chain employs TRBV6-5 and TRBJ2-5, with D perhaps matching TRBD1 (6 bases). Germline CDR1 and CDR2: MNHEY and SVGAGI. V was shortened by 6 bases and J by 14 bases, with 22 bases between the two germline ends. This CDR3 contains 13 residues.

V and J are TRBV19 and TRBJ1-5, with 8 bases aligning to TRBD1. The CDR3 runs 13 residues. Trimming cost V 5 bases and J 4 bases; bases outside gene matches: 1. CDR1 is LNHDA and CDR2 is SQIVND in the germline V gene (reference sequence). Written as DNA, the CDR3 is TGTGCCAGTAGTCACAGGGGGAATCAGCCCCAGCATTTT. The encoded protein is CASSHRGNQPQHF.

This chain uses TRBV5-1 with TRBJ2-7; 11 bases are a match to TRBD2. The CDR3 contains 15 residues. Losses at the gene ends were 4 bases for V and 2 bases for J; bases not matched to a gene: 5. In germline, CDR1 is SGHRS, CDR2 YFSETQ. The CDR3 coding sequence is TGCGCCAGCAGCATAGGGACTAGCGGCGCCTACGAGCAGTACTTC. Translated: CASSIGTSGAYEQYF. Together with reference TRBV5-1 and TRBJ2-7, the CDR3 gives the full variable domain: KAGVTQTPRYLIKTRGQQVTLSCSPISGHRSVSWYQQTPGQGLQFLFEYFSETQRNKGNFPGRFSGRQFSNSRSEMNVSTLELGDSALYLCASSIGTSGAYEQYFGPGTRLTVT.

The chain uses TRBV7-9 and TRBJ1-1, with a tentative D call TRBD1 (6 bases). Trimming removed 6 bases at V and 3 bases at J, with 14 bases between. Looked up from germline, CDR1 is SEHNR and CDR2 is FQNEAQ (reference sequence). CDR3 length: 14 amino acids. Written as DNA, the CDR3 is TGTGCCAGCAGTCCCAGGGGTTTGGACACTGAAGCTTTCTTT. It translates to CASSPRGLDTEAFF.

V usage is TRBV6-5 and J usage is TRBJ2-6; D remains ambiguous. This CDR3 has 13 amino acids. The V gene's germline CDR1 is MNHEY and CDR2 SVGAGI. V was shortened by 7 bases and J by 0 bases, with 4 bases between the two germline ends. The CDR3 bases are TGTGCCAGCACATCCTCTGGGGCCAACGTCCTGACTTTC. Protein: CASTSSGANVLTF.

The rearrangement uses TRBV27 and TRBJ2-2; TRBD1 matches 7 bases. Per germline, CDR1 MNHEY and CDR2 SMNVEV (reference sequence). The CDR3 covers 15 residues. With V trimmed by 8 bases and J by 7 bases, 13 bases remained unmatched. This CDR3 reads CASYRGSSEDGELFF. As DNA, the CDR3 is TGTGCCAGCTACAGGGGTTCATCGGAGGACGGGGAGCTGTTTTTT.

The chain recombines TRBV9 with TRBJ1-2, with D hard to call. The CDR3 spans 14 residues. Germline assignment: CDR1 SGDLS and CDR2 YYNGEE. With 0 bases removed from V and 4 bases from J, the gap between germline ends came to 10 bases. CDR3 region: CASSVGGFSYGYTF. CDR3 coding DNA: TGTGCCAGCAGCGTAGGCGGTTTCTCCTATGGCTACACCTTC.

The chain's CDR3 is CASIHSDLNTEAFF. CDR3 in DNA: TGCGCCAGCATTCACTCTGACTTGAACACTGAAGCTTTCTTT. The rearrangement links TRBV10-2 to TRBJ1-1; D gene ambiguous. V gave up 7 bases and J gave up 0 bases, with 12 bases separating them. CDR3 size: 14 residues. Per the germline V gene, CDR1 is WSHSY and CDR2 is SAAADI.

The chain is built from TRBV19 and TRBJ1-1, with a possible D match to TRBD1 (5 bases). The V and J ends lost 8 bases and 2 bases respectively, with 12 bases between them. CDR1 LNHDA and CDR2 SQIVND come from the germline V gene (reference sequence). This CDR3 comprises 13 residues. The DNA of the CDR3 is TGTGCCAGTCGGGCGACAGCAAACACTGAAGCTTTCTTT. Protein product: CASRATANTEAFF. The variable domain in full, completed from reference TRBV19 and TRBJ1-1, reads DGGITQSPKYLFRKEGQNVTLSCEQNLNHDAMYWYRQDPGQGLRLIYYSQIVNDFQKGDIAEGYSVSREKKESFPLTVTSAQKNPTAFYLCASRATANTEAFFGQGTRLTVV.

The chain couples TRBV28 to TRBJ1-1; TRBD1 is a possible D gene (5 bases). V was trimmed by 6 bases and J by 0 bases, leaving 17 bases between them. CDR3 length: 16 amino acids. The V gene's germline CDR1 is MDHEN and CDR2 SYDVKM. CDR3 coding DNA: TGTGCCAGCAGAGATTTTCCAGGGAATCTGAACACTGAAGCTTTCTTT. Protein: CASRDFPGNLNTEAFF.

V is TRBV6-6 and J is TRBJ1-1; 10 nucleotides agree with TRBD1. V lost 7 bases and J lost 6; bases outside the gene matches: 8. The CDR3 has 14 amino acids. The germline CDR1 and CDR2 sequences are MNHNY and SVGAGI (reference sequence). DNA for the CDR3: TGTGCCAGCACCGAGGACAGGGGGTTACCTGAAGCTTTCTTT. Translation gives CASTEDRGLPEAFF.

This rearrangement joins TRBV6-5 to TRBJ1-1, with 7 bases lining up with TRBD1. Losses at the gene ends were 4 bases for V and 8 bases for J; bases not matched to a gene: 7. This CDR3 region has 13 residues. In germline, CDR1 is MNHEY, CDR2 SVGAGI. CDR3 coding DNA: TGTGCCAGCAGTTTAGTACCGGGACAGGAAGCTTTCTTT. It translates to CASSLVPGQEAFF.

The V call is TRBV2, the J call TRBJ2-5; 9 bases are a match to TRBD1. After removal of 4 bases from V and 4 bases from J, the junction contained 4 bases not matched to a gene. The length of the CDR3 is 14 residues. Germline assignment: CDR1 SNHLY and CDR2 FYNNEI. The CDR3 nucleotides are TGTGCCAGCAGTGTAAACAGGGGGCGAGAGACCCAGTACTTC. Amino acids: CASSVNRGRETQYF.

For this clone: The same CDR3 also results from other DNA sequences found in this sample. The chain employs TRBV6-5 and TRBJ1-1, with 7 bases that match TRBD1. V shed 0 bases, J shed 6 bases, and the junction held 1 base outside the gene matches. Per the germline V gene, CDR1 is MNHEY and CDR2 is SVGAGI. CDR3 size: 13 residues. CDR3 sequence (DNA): TGTGCCAGCAGTTACTCAGGGGGCGCTGAAGCTTTCTTT. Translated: CASSYSGGAEAFF.